These T cell receptor beta chains were read from a single sample in a study of regulatory T cells in long-lasting Graves disease. TCRdb reprocessed the multiplex PCR reads via MiXCR and lists one record per CDR3 protein. The sample contains roughly 450,000 distinct CDR3 sequences, 22% of which appear only once. Sequenced material: peripheral blood mononuclear cells (PBMCs), taken when the disease was refractory, from a patient treated with antithyroid drugs. The receptors here all came from a female donor with Graves disease. CDR3s include the opening cysteine and the closing phenylalanine or tryptophan. A D gene is named only where the DNA matches it firmly. Some rows mark clone size as missing; the rest say once, few, many or name a class of expanded clone.

J gene	V gene	clone size	CDR3 length	D gene	CDR3 protein	CDR3 DNA
TRBJ2-7	TRBV15	few	16	NA	CATSRDFGGRGDEQYF	TGTGCCACCAGCAGAGATTTCGGCGGACGTGGCGACGAGCAGTACTTC
TRBJ1-2	TRBV9	NA	16	TRBD1	CASSVAPGQGNYGYTF	TGTGCCAGCAGCGTAGCCCCCGGACAGGGGAACTATGGCTACACCTTC
TRBJ2-2	TRBV6-5	NA	19	TRBD2	CASSYLGLADLRGTGELFF	TGTGCCAGCAGTTACCTAGGACTAGCGGACCTTCGGGGCACCGGGGAGCTGTTTTTT
TRBJ2-2	TRBV19	NA	12	NA	CASEGFPGELFF	TGTGCCAGTGAGGGGTTCCCCGGGGAGCTGTTTTTT
TRBJ1-2	TRBV18	NA	13	NA	CASSQTARYGYTF	TGTGCCAGCTCACAGACGGCCAGGTATGGCTACACCTTC
TRBJ1-1	TRBV5-6	NA	14	TRBD1	CASSWYSTGPEAFF	TGTGCCAGCAGCTGGTACTCGACAGGGCCTGAAGCTTTCTTT
TRBJ1-2	TRBV28	many	16	NA	CASSLLDGQTNYGYTF	TGTGCCAGCAGTTTGCTGGACGGACAGACTAACTATGGCTACACCTTC
TRBJ2-3	TRBV28	NA	12	NA	CASSLNRGVQYF	TGTGCCAGCAGTTTAAATAGAGGGGTGCAGTATTTT
TRBJ1-2	TRBV7-9	NA	16	NA	CASSPIGSYINYGYTF	TGTGCCAGCAGCCCAATCGGTTCCTACATTAACTATGGCTACACCTTC
TRBJ1-1	TRBV30	NA	11	NA	CVQGRGTEAFF	TGTGTTCAAGGGCGCGGCACTGAAGCTTTCTTT
TRBJ1-5	TRBV6-1	many	16	NA	CASSDRGRGSNQPQHF	TGTGCCAGCAGTGACAGGGGCAGGGGTAGCAATCAGCCCCAGCATTTT
TRBJ1-1	TRBV29-1	NA	14	NA	CSVDLRGGNTEAFF	TGCAGCGTTGATCTGCGGGGCGGGAACACTGAAGCTTTCTTT
TRBJ1-6	TRBV7-8	NA	14	NA	CASSQGWSNSPLHF	TGTGCCAGCAGCCAAGGTTGGAGTAATTCACCCCTCCACTTT